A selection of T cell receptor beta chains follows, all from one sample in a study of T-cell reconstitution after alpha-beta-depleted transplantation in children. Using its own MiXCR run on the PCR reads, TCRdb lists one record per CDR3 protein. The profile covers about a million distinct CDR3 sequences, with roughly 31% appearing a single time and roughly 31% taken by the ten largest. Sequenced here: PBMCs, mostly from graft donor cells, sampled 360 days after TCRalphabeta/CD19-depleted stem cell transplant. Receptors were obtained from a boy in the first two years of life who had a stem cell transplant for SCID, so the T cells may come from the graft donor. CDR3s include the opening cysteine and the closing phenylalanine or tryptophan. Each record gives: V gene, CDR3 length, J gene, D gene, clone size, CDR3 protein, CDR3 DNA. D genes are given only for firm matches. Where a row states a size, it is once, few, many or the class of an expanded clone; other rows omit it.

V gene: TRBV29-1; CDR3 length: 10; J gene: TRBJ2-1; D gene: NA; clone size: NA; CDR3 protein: CSVGQNEQFF; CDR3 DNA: TGCAGCGTTGGACAGAACGAGCAGTTCTTC
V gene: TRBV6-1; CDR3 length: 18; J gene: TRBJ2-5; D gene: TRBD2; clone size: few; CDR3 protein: CASSRGKRAGGLRGTQYF; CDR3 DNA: TGTGCCAGCAGTCGCGGAAAAAGAGCGGGGGGGCTAAGAGGGACCCAGTACTTC
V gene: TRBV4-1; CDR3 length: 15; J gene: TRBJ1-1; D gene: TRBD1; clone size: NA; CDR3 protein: CASSQVDRRGTEAFF; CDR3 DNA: TGCGCCAGCAGCCAAGTGGACAGGAGGGGCACTGAAGCTTTCTTT
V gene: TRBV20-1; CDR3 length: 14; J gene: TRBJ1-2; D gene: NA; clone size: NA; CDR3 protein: CSARDLRGLYGYTF; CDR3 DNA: TGCAGTGCTAGAGATCTACGGGGGCTCTATGGCTACACCTTC
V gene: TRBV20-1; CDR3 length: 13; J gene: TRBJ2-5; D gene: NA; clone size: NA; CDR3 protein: CSASLGLGETQYF; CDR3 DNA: TGCAGTGCTAGCCTGGGACTCGGCGAGACCCAGTACTTC
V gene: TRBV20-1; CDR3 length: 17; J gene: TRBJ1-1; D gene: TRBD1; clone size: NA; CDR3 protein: CSARGPTRGHWNTEAFF; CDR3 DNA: TGCAGTGCTAGAGGACCAACTAGGGGGCATTGGAACACTGAAGCTTTCTTT
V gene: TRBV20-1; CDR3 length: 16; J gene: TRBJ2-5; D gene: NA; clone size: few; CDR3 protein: CSARGWVQGAQETQYF; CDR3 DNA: TGCAGTGCTAGAGGCTGGGTACAGGGAGCCCAAGAGACCCAGTACTTC
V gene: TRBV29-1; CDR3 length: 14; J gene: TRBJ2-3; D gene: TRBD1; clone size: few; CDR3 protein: CSGMDRGSADTQYF; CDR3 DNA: TGCAGCGGGATGGACAGGGGGAGTGCAGATACGCAGTATTTT
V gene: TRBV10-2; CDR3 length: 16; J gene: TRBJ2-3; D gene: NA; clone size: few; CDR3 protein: CASRGLDQGGADTQYF; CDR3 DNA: TGCGCCAGCCGAGGTTTAGACCAGGGGGGCGCAGATACGCAGTATTTT
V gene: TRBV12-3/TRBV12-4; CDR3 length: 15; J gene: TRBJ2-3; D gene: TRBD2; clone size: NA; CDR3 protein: CASRVTSLSTDTQYF; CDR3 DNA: TGTGCCAGCAGGGTGACTAGCCTTAGCACAGATACGCAGTATTTT
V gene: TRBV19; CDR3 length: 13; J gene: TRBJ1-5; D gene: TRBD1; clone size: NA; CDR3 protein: CASRDRGRDAQHF; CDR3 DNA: TGTGCCAGTAGGGACAGGGGGCGGGATGCCCAGCATTTT
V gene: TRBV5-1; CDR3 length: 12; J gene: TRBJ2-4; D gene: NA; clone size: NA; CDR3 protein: CASTGRQNIQYF; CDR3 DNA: TGCGCCAGCACGGGACGGCAGAACATTCAGTACTTC
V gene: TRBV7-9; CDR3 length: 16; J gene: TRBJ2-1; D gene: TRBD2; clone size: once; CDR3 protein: CASSSPRGVPYNEQFF; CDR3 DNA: TGTGCCAGCAGCTCCCCCCGGGGGGTCCCCTACAATGAGCAGTTCTTC
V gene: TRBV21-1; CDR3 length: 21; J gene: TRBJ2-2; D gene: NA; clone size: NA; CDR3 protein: CASSKEAFIGGDREWGGELFF; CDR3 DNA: TGTGCCAGCAGCAAAGAAGCATTTATCGGGGGGGACAGGGAGTGGGGCGGGGAGCTGTTTTTT
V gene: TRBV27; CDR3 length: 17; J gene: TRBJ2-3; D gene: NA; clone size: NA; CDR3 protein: CASSTSRGGGYTDTQYF; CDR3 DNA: NA
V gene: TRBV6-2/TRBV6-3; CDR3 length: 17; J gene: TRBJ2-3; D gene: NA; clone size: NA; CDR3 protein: CASRLDFRDHSTDTQYF; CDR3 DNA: TGTGCCAGCAGATTAGATTTCCGGGACCACAGCACAGATACGCAGTATTTT
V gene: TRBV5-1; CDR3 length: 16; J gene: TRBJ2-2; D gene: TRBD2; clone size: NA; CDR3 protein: CASSSGTSRHTGELFF; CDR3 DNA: TGCGCCAGCAGTTCCGGGACTAGCCGACACACCGGGGAGCTGTTTTTT
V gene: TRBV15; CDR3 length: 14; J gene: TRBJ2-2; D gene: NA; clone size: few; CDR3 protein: CATSRARTTGELFF; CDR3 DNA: TGTGCCACCAGCAGAGCTAGGACGACCGGGGAGCTGTTTTTT
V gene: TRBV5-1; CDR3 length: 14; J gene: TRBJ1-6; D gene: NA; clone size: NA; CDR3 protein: CASSLERGYSPLHF; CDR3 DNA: TGCGCCAGCAGCTTGGAAAGGGGGTATTCACCCCTCCACTTT
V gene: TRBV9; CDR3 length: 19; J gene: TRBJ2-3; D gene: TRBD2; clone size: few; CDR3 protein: CASSPNQAGLAGGRDTQYF; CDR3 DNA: TGTGCCAGCAGCCCCAACCAGGCGGGACTAGCGGGGGGTAGAGATACGCAGTATTTT
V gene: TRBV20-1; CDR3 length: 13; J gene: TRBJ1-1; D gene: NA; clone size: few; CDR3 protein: CSALTPSVTEAFF; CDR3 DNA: TGCAGTGCCCTGACCCCCTCAGTGACTGAAGCTTTCTTT
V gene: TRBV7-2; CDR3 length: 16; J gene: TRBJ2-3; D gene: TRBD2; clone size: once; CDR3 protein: CASSTQRGGAADTQYF; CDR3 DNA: TGTGCCAGCAGCACTCAGCGGGGGGGGGCCGCAGATACGCAGTATTTT
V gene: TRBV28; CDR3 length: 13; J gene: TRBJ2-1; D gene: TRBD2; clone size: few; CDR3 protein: CASGPGGYNEQFF; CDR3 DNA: TGTGCCAGCGGACCGGGGGGATACAATGAGCAGTTCTTC